This is a list of T cell receptor beta chains from one sample in a study of spatial heterogeneity in lung cancer. TCRdb analysed the 5' RACE reads with MiXCR anew, one entry per CDR3 protein. The data show about 38,000 distinct CDR3 sequences, 7.5% seen once. The sample here was PBMCs, taken at surgery. The receptors originated from a male donor with early-stage non-small cell lung cancer. Both conserved end residues are part of each CDR3. A D gene is named only where the DNA matches it firmly. Clone sizes are given selectively: once, few, many, or a class where the clone is expanded.

V gene	J gene	D gene	clone size	CDR3 protein
TRBV5-1	TRBJ1-1	NA	many	CASSLGVRATEAFF
TRBV6-6	TRBJ1-1	NA	many	CASGWGGANTEAFF
TRBV6-6	TRBJ2-1	TRBD2	many	CASSRGLGNNEQFF
TRBV7-2	TRBJ2-6	NA	NA	CASSLGGAGANVLTF
TRBV27	TRBJ1-5	NA	NA	CASSFSALGGSNQPQHF
TRBV2	TRBJ2-5	NA	many	CASSDFQETQYF
TRBV6-5	TRBJ2-3	NA	NA	CASRLGRRTDTQYF
TRBV6-6	TRBJ2-1	TRBD2	many	CASSNPPLAGGPNEQFF
TRBV10-3	TRBJ1-1	NA	many	CAISESTRTRGAFF
TRBV20-1	TRBJ2-1	TRBD2	few	CSAWTSGGVNEQFF
TRBV20-1	TRBJ2-3	NA	NA	CSVRETLGTDTQYF
TRBV4-2	TRBJ2-7	NA	many	CASSQDGVGQTSYEQYF
TRBV29-1	TRBJ1-1	NA	many	CSARTGVNTEAFF
TRBV11-1	TRBJ2-3	NA	many	CASSSTRTRTPNTQYF
TRBV2	TRBJ2-5	NA	few	CASSEVLSGEKGETQYF
TRBV28	TRBJ1-2	TRBD1	NA	CASISGQLRGYTF
TRBV5-1	TRBJ2-1	TRBD1	few	CASSLPDRGHEQFF
TRBV28	TRBJ2-3	NA	many	CASSLRDTQYF
TRBV7-2	TRBJ1-1	NA	many	CASSPQGTANTEAFF
TRBV30	TRBJ1-1	TRBD1	few	CASHRGRITEAFF